This TCR beta chain is drawn from a study of response to subunit inactivated influenza vaccine. Study findings and constraints: A suggestion made by the authors is that each seasonal influenza vaccination recruits few new T cells.

TCRdb used MiXCR to reprocess the RT-PCR reads, holding one entry per CDR3 protein. The profile shows 630,000 or so distinct CDR3 sequences, 15% to 18% of them singletons. The CDR3 runs to 15 residues. Trimming removed 5 bases at V and 6 bases at J, with 20 bases between. Germline V gene lookup returns CDR1 SQVTM and CDR2 ANQGSEA. As concerns this clonotype: Its matching antigen is unknown.

The sequences come from PBMCs from blood, collected 12 days after vaccination. The receptor was derived from a man aged 45-60 years who received an inactivated influenza vaccine. The chain combines TRBV29-1 with TRBJ1-5; perhaps TRBD1 as D (5 bases). CDR3 residues: CSVKVAGPGGQPQHF. The CDR3 DNA is TGCAGCGTTAAAGTTGCGGGACCGGGGGGTCAGCCCCAGCATTTT.